This paragraph reports one T cell receptor (beta chain). The antigen remains unidentified. The record originates from a study of immune evolution from preneoplasia to lung adenocarcinoma. Study conclusions and caveats: Top clone frequencies peaked in normal lung, apparently declining through invasive adenocarcinoma.

Profiling relied on immunoSEQ multiplex PCR, and the TCRdb table lists in-frame clones only, not all of them. The repertoire consists of approximately 8,300 clones, with 70% to 90% occurring once and the leading ten covering more than 5.5%. The CDR3 length is 15 residues. Germline CDR1 reads MNHEY; CDR2 reads SVGAGI. Germline trimming cut 0 bases from V and 5 bases from J; bases unmatched to any gene: 4. Material for sequencing was FFPE adjacent normal lung tissue. The V call is TRBV6-5, the J call TRBJ1-5; 7 positions match TRBD1. The receptor comes from a person aged 65 to 85 with lung adenocarcinoma. The CDR3 coding sequence is TGTGCCAGCAGTTACTCGGCTACAGGGGATCAGCCCCAGCATTTT. Its protein is CASSYSATGDQPQHF.